This TCR beta chain came from a study of beta chain features in type 1 diabetes. General study results and limits: PCR might favor shorter templates, equally in patients and controls. Moderate but significant shortening of TCRB CDR3s was recorded in all four CD4+ subsets from Type 1 diabetes patients. Among patients, naive, central memory and Treg TCRB repertoires appeared more similar than among healthy donors.

The entirety of the isolated RNA underwent reverse transcription, so expressed TCRB transcripts were sequenced. Clones were read by immunoSEQ multiplex PCR, and TCRdb kept only the in-frame ones, dropping some. The sample shows approximately 250,000 clones, around 22% of them seen only once. In total, each donor contributed a single heparinised blood draw that averaged approximately 0.12 L. The authors sorted CD4+ naive, central memory, regulatory and stem cell-like memory cells via CD45RO/CCR7/CD25/CD127/CD95/CD27. This clone was observed a handful of times. As yet, its antigen is unknown. V was shortened by 7 bases and J by 6 bases, with 13 bases between the two germline ends. Germline values: CDR1 LGHNT, CDR2 FRNRAP. This CDR3 comprises 13 residues.

J is TRBJ2-1 and V is TRBV12-5; TRBD1 is a possible D gene (5 bases). The sequence was collected from a woman aged 25 to 45 with type 1 diabetes. Input material: naive CD4+ T cells from blood. CDR3 amino acids: CASALSGANEQFF. CDR3 in DNA: TGTGCTAGTGCCCTTAGTGGGGCCAATGAGCAGTTCTTC.